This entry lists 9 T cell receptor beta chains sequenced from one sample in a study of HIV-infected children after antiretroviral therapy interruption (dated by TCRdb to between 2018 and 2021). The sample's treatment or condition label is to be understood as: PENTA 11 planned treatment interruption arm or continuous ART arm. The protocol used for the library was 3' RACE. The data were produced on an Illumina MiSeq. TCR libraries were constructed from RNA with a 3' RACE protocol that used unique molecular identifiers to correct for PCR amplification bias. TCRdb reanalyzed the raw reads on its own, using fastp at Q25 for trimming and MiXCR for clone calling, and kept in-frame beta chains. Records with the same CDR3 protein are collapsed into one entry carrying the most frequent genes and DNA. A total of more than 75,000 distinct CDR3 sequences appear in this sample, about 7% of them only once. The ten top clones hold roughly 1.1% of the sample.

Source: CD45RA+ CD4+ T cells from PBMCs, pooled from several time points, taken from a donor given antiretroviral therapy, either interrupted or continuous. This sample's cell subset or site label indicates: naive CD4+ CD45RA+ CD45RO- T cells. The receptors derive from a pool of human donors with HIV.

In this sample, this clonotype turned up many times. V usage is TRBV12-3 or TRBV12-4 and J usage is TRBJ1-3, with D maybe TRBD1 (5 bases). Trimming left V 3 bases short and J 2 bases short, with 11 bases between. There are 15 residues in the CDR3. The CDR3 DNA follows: TGTGCCAGCAGTTTCCAGGGAAGGACTGGAAACACCATATATTTT. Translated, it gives CASSFQGRTGNTIYF.

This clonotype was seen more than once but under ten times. Here the CDR3 DNA reads TGCAGTGCTAGGGTGGGTAGTGGGGTGGATACGCAGTATTTT. This translates into CSARVGSGVDTQYF. The chain has TRBV20-1 and TRBJ2-3; no reliable D call. V lost 3 bases, J lost 6 bases, and 16 bases lay in between. Looked up from germline, CDR1 is DFQATT and CDR2 is SNEGSKA (reference sequence). The CDR3 is made up of 14 amino acids.

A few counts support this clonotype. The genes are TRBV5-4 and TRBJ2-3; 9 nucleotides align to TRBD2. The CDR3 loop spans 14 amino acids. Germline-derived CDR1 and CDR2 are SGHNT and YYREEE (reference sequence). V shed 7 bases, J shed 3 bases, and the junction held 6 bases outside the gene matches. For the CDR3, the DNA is TGTGCCAGCGGTCTAGCGGGGAGAACAGATACGCAGTATTTT. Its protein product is CASGLAGRTDTQYF.

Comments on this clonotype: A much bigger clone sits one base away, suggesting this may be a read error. The CDR3 loop reads CASSERQDRNSPLHF. The CDR3 bases are TGTGCCAGTAGTGAGAGACAGGACAGGAATTCACCCCTCCACTTT. This chain uses TRBV19 with TRBJ1-6, with 7 bases lining up with TRBD1. The V gene's germline CDR1 is LNHDA and CDR2 SQIVND (reference sequence). V lost 5 bases to trimming and J lost 7 bases; unmatched junction nucleotides: 8. This CDR3 has 15 residues.

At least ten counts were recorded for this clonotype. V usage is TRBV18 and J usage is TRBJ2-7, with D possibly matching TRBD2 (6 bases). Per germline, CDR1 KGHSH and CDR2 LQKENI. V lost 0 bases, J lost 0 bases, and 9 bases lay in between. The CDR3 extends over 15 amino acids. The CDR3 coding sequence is TGTGCCAGCTCACCACCGCGCGGGGACTCCTACGAGCAGTACTTC. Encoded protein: CASSPPRGDSYEQYF.

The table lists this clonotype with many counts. For the CDR3, the DNA is TGTGCCAGCAGCTTGAGATCCAGAAGCGAGCAGTACTTC. Protein: CASSLRSRSEQYF. V is TRBV5-4 and J is TRBJ2-7, with D hard to call. Germline values: CDR1 SGHNT, CDR2 YYREEE (reference sequence). There are 13 residues in the CDR3. With 1 base removed from V and 6 bases from J, the gap between germline ends came to 11 bases.

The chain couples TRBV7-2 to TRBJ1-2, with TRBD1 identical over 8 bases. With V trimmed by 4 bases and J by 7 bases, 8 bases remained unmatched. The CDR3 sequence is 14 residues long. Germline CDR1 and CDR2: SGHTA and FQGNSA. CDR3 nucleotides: TGTGCCAGCAGCTCAGACAGGGGAGGATTTGGCTACACCTTC. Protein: CASSSDRGGFGYTF.

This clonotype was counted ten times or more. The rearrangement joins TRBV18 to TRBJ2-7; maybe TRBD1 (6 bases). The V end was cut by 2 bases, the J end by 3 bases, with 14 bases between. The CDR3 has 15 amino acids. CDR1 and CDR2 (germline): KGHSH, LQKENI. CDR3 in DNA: TGTGCCAGCTCACCAATCCGGCAGGGGAGCTACGAGCAGTACTTC. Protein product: CASSPIRQGSYEQYF.

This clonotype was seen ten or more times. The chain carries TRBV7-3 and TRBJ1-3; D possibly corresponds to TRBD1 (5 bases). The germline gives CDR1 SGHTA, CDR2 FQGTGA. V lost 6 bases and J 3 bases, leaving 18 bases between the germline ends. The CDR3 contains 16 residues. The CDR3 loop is CASSRGSGSGGNTIYF. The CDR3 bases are TGTGCCAGCAGTCGGGGGTCCGGGTCGGGTGGAAACACCATATATTTT.